Below are 27 T cell receptor beta chains sequenced from a single sample in a study of blood T cell repertoires in COVID-19. Generated by immunoSEQ multiplex PCR, the TCRdb table keeps only in-frame clones and is missing some. The table records roughly 130,000 clones, around nine tenths of them present only once. Sequencing was performed on peripheral blood. These receptors were taken from a man aged 55-75 years with COVID-19, enrolled during active disease.

This chain connects TRBV3-1 (or the pseudogene TRBV3-2) to TRBJ2-7; unclear D gene. The V gene's germline CDR1 is LGHDT and CDR2 YNNKEL (reference sequence). This CDR3 is 14 amino acids long. Trimming took off 3 bases at V and 2 bases at J, with 11 bases between the two ends. The CDR3 bases are TGTGCCAGCAGCCACATCACGGAGACCTACGAGCAGTACTTC. Amino acids: CASSHITETYEQYF.

This chain connects TRBV7-9 to TRBJ2-1; TRBD1 matches at 9 bases. Germline CDR1 reads SEHNR; CDR2 reads FQNEAQ (reference sequence). The CDR3 has 12 amino acids. The junction had 3 bases not matched to a gene; V was cut back by 5 bases and J by 10 bases. The CDR3 DNA reads TGTGCCAGCAGCAGAGGGACAGGGGAGCAGTTCTTC. Translation gives CASSRGTGEQFF.

This clone was seen a handful of times. The J gene is TRBJ1-2, the V gene TRBV18, with 7 nucleotides matching TRBD1. CDR1 and CDR2 from the germline V gene are KGHSH and LQKENI. Trimming removed 1 base from V and 4 bases from J; junction bases left unmatched: 6. This CDR3 has 15 residues. The CDR3 loop reads CASSPRQGNGYGYTF. For the CDR3, the DNA is TGTGCCAGCTCACCACGACAGGGCAATGGCTATGGCTACACCTTC.

The chain is built from TRBV6-2 or TRBV6-3 and TRBJ2-1; no definite D call. The V end lost 2 bases, the J end lost 6 bases, and 11 bases lay between the germline ends. The CDR3 totals 14 residues. CDR1 and CDR2 from the germline V gene are MNHEY and SVGEGT. The CDR3 region is CASSYPLLRNEQFF. The CDR3 region has the DNA TGTGCCAGCAGTTACCCCTTACTACGCAATGAGCAGTTCTTC.

The rearrangement uses TRBV3-1 (or the pseudogene TRBV3-2) and TRBJ2-3, with D possibly TRBD2 on 6 matching bases. Germline lookup yields CDR1 LGHDT and CDR2 YNNKEL (reference sequence). CDR3 length: 15 amino acids. V lost 5 bases to trimming and J lost 0 bases, with 12 bases between them. For the CDR3, the DNA is TGTGCCAGCAGCACGCGCGCGGGGAGCACAGATACGCAGTATTTT. This translates into CASSTRAGSTDTQYF.

V and J are TRBV23-1 and TRBJ2-1; tentatively, D is TRBD2 (5 bases). TRBV23-1 is annotated as an ORF whose role is uncertain. The germline V and J ends were trimmed by 0 bases and 8 bases, with 17 bases remaining between them. This CDR3 region has 16 residues. CDR3 in DNA: TGCGCCAGCAGTCAATCGAAAACCCGGAGGTTGGATGAGCAGTTCTTC. Translation gives CASSQSKTRRLDEQFF.

V gene TRBV2 combines with J gene TRBJ2-7; 13 nucleotides match TRBD2. CDR3 length: 18 amino acids. J was trimmed by 3 bases and V by 6 bases; bases with no gene match: 14. Germline CDR1 SNHLY, CDR2 FYNNEI. The CDR3 here is CASRWGTSGIQKYYEQYF. The DNA for the CDR3 is TGTGCCAGCAGGTGGGGGACTAGCGGGATCCAAAAATACTACGAGCAGTACTTC.

V and J are TRBV29-1 and TRBJ1-1; D is unclear. This CDR3 has 13 residues. V lost 7 bases and J 0 bases, leaving 12 bases between the germline ends. Germline V gene sequence: CDR1 SQVTM, CDR2 ANQGSEA. CDR3 nucleotide sequence: TGCAGCGGCGTCTTCCCTTTGAACACTGAAGCTTTCTTT. Translating gives CSGVFPLNTEAFF.

V usage is TRBV28 and J usage is TRBJ2-5; TRBD1 agrees at 9 bases. Germline loops: CDR1 MDHEN, CDR2 SYDVKM. The trim removed 5 bases at V and 6 bases at J, leaving 10 bases unmatched. The CDR3 length is 15 residues. This CDR3 reads CASSLIPDRGKTQYF. The CDR3 region has the DNA TGTGCCAGCAGTCTTATCCCGGACAGGGGAAAGACCCAGTACTTC.

J is TRBJ1-1 and V is TRBV6-5; 10 bases align to TRBD1. J lost 4 bases, V lost 10 bases, and 12 bases had no gene match. The V gene's germline CDR1 is MNHEY and CDR2 SVGAGI. This CDR3 region has 15 residues. The CDR3 DNA follows: TGTGCCACCATATGGGACAGGGGACCGAGCACTGAAGCTTTCTTT. Translating it yields CATIWDRGPSTEAFF.

The chain combines TRBV30 with TRBJ1-4, with D uncertain. Deletions cut 0 bases from V and 8 bases from J, with 10 bases between. Per the germline V gene, CDR1 is GTSNPN and CDR2 is SVGIG (reference sequence). The CDR3 contains 13 residues. The CDR3 sequence is CAWSVPGREKLFF. The CDR3 bases are TGTGCCTGGAGTGTACCGGGTAGGGAAAAACTGTTTTTT. The whole variable domain, remainder taken from reference TRBV30 and TRBJ1-4, is SQTIHQWPATLVQPVGSPLSLECTVEGTSNPNLYWYRQAAGRGLQLLFYSVGIGQISSEVPQNLSASRPQDRQFILSSKKLLLSDSGFYLCAWSVPGREKLFFGSGTQLSVL.

The V gene is TRBV9, the J gene TRBJ2-1; 12 bases match TRBD2. CDR3 size: 15 residues. Germline V CDR1 and CDR2: SGDLS, YYNGEE. Losses at the gene ends were 4 bases for V and 7 bases for J; bases not matched to a gene: 6. The CDR3 coding sequence is TGTGCCAGCAGCCTTAGACTAGCGGGAGTTAATGAGCAGTTCTTC. As protein: CASSLRLAGVNEQFF.

This clone was observed a handful of times. In DNA, the CDR3 is TGTGCCAGCCCTTCAAGGGGGGGGAACACTGAAGCTTTCTTT. It encodes CASPSRGGNTEAFF. The chain recombines TRBV28 with TRBJ1-1; D is possibly TRBD1 (6 bases). The germline V and J ends were trimmed by 8 bases and 1 base, with 14 bases remaining between them. The CDR3 consists of 14 residues. Per germline, CDR1 MDHEN and CDR2 SYDVKM.

The rearrangement joins TRBV18 to TRBJ1-1; TRBD1 agrees at 7 bases. Germline V lookup: CDR1 KGHSH, CDR2 LQKENI. The CDR3 length is 14 residues. With V trimmed by 6 bases and J by 1 base, 5 bases remained unmatched. CDR3 coding DNA: TGTGCCAGCTCCGACAGGGACGGGAACACTGAAGCTTTCTTT. Translation gives CASSDRDGNTEAFF. The full variable domain, its missing parts supplied by reference TRBV18 and TRBJ1-1, is NAGVMQNPRHLVRRRGQEARLRCSPMKGHSHVYWYRQLPEEGLKFMVYLQKENIIDESGMPKERFSAEFPKEGPSILRIQQVVRGDSAAYFCASSDRDGNTEAFFGQGTRLTVV.

The chain couples TRBV7-9 to TRBJ2-3; the match to TRBD2 covers 12 bases. Trimming removed 4 bases from V and 6 bases from J; junction bases left unmatched: 8. The germline V gene has CDR1 SEHNR and CDR2 FQNEAQ (reference sequence). The CDR3 spans 16 residues. The CDR3 protein is CASSWALAGGPDTQYF. CDR3 DNA: TGTGCCAGCAGCTGGGCGCTAGCGGGAGGGCCTGATACGCAGTATTTT.

The chain combines TRBV12-3 or TRBV12-4 with TRBJ1-2, with 7 bases matching TRBD1. J lost 8 bases, V lost 3 bases, and 6 bases had no gene match. This CDR3 spans 13 amino acids. CDR3 in DNA: TGTGCCAGCAGTTTGGGTAGGGGGCAAGGCTACACCTTC. This sequence encodes CASSLGRGQGYTF.

The chain is built from TRBV11-2 and TRBJ2-7; 9 nucleotides agree with TRBD2. Germline CDR1 SGHAT, CDR2 FQNNGV. The CDR3 length is 14 residues. The V and J ends lost 4 bases and 4 bases, in that order; junction bases with no gene match: 5. As DNA, the CDR3 is TGTGCCAGCAGCTCCTTAGCGGGAGTGTACGAGCAGTACTTC. Translated: CASSSLAGVYEQYF.

CDR3: CAQANGLTETQYF. CDR3 DNA sequence: TGTGCCCAAGCTAACGGACTTACAGAGACCCAGTACTTC. This chain joins TRBV10-3 and TRBJ2-5; D is possibly TRBD2 (5 bases). Per germline, CDR1 ENHRY and CDR2 SYGVKD. The CDR3 sequence is 13 residues long. Trimming stripped 11 bases from V and 4 bases from J, with 17 bases between.

The chain recombines TRBV6-6 with TRBJ1-2, with 9 bases that match TRBD1. CDR1 and CDR2 (germline): MNHNY, SVGAGI (reference sequence). This CDR3 has 13 amino acids. V trimming: 6 bases; J trimming: 7 bases; junction bases outside the gene matches: 6. CDR3 sequence: CASSPNRGLGYTF. DNA for the CDR3: TGTGCCAGCAGCCCGAACAGGGGGCTTGGCTACACCTTC.

The genes are TRBV10-2 and TRBJ1-1; D remains unclear. V was shortened by 4 bases and J by 3 bases, with 6 bases between the two germline ends. The CDR3 runs 12 residues. Germline CDR1 and CDR2: WSHSY and SAAADI. DNA of the CDR3: TGCGCCAGCAGTGCTGAGTACACTGAAGCTTTCTTT. Its translation: CASSAEYTEAFF.

This clone was observed a handful of times. The V gene is TRBV15, the J gene TRBJ1-1; TRBD1 matches 8 bases. This CDR3 is built from 14 residues. J was trimmed by 3 bases and V by 4 bases; bases with no gene match: 4. Germline-derived CDR1 and CDR2 are LNHNV and YYDKDF (reference sequence). The CDR3 sequence is CATSIRGRDTEAFF. The DNA for the CDR3 is TGTGCCACCAGCATCAGGGGGCGCGACACTGAAGCTTTCTTT.

This sequence joins TRBV5-1 and TRBJ2-1, with 8 bases lining up with TRBD1. The germline V gene has CDR1 SGHRS and CDR2 YFSETQ. The CDR3 extends over 18 amino acids. The J segment lost 1 base and the V segment lost 1 base, leaving 10 bases of the junction unmatched. CDR3 sequence (DNA): TGCGCCAGCAGCTTGTATCCCCAGGGGGCTAATTCCTACAATGAGCAGTTCTTC. It encodes CASSLYPQGANSYNEQFF.

The chain recombines TRBV5-1 with TRBJ2-1; possibly TRBD1 for D (5 bases). The CDR3 extends over 15 amino acids. The V end lost 2 bases, the J end lost 2 bases, and 11 bases lay between the germline ends. Germline values: CDR1 SGHRS, CDR2 YFSETQ. The chain's CDR3 is CASSLQDHAYNEQFF. The CDR3 nucleotides read TGCGCCAGCAGCTTACAGGACCATGCCTACAATGAGCAGTTCTTC.

With respect to this clone: Other nucleotide sequences from this sample produce the same CDR3. V gene TRBV9 combines with J gene TRBJ2-5; the D is unclear. Germline V CDR1 and CDR2: SGDLS, YYNGEE. CDR3 size: 13 residues. V lost 2 bases to trimming and J lost 2 bases, with 7 bases between them. This chain's CDR3 is CASSVGIQETQYF. The CDR3 DNA reads as TGTGCCAGCAGCGTTGGCATACAAGAGACCCAGTACTTC.

The rearrangement uses TRBV18 and TRBJ2-5; 9 bases match TRBD2. The CDR3 runs 15 residues. With 8 bases clipped from V and 2 bases from J, the junction kept 9 bases outside the gene matches. CDR1 is KGHSH, CDR2 LQKENI, per germline. CDR3 protein: CASLLAGAPQETQYF. The DNA of the CDR3 is TGTGCCAGCCTTTTAGCGGGGGCCCCACAAGAGACCCAGTACTTC.

This chain joins TRBV2 and TRBJ2-3; 7 positions agree with TRBD2. This CDR3 spans 13 amino acids. CDR1 is SNHLY and CDR2 is FYNNEI in the germline V gene. Germline trimming cut 8 bases from V and 2 bases from J; bases unmatched to any gene: 4. The CDR3 reads CASGGEPTDTQYF. As DNA, the CDR3 is TGTGCCAGCGGGGGGGAGCCCACAGATACGCAGTATTTT.

The chain uses TRBV3-1 (or the pseudogene TRBV3-2) and TRBJ2-7; 8 bases line up with TRBD2. The CDR3 consists of 14 residues. J gave up 4 bases and V 2 bases, and 4 bases lay outside the gene matches. Looked up from germline, CDR1 is LGHDT and CDR2 is YNNKEL (reference sequence). The CDR3 region is CASSQTGGEYEQYF. CDR3 DNA: TGTGCCAGCAGCCAAACGGGGGGGGAGTACGAGCAGTACTTC.